The clone carrying this T cell receptor (beta chain) was counted only a few times. In germline, CDR1 is GTSNPN, CDR2 SVGIG (reference sequence). CDR3 length: 16 amino acids. Sequencing used immunoSEQ multiplex PCR; TCRdb keeps in-frame clones, though not all of them. Of about 680,000 clones listed, less than 85% are singletons. The data belong to a study of shared clonotypes between healthy human individuals. This rearrangement joins TRBV30 to TRBJ2-5; the D gene is possibly TRBD1 (5 bases). The DNA matches TRBJ2-7 better at its end, which makes the J call doubtful. The sequencing input was memory CD4+ T cells sorted from blood. Subset noted: CD45RA-negative fraction. The TCR sequence derives from a woman aged 25 to 39 in good health. This CDR3 reads CAWSVPWGRPTYEQYF. The CDR3 bases are TGTGCCTGGAGTGTACCTTGGGGCAGACCCACCTACGAGCAGTACTTC.